These 32 T cell receptor beta chains came from one sample sequenced in a study of cytomegalovirus exposure and HLA in healthy donors. Use of 60 Vbeta and 13 Jbeta primers characterized the PCR. Assay: immunoSEQ multiplex PCR; the TCRdb copy retains only in-frame clones and omits some. The sample has some 82,000 clones, around 85% seen once. The sample comprised PBMCs. The source is a woman between 45 and 60 years old in good health and CMV-seronegative.

This chain connects TRBV7-2 to TRBJ2-5; TRBD1 aligns across 8 bases. The CDR3 is 13 residues long. V shed 5 bases, J shed 4 bases, and the junction held 3 bases outside the gene matches. Germline CDR1 is SGHTA and CDR2 is FQGNSA. CDR3 DNA: TGTGCCAGCAGCCCACAGGGGGGAGAGACCCAGTACTTC. This gives the protein CASSPQGGETQYF. The entire variable domain, with the rest obtained from reference TRBV7-2 and TRBJ2-5, is as follows: GAGVSQSPSNKVTEKGKDVELRCDPISGHTALYWYRQSLGQGLEFLIYFQGNSAPDKSGLPSDRFSAERTGGSVSTLTIQRTQQEDSAVYLCASSPQGGETQYFGPGTRLLVL.

Turning to this clone: A junction boundary mismatches the germline segment, possibly from a read error. The chain recombines TRBV7-7 with TRBJ1-5, with D perhaps TRBD1 (6 bases). Germline V gene sequence: CDR1 SSHAT, CDR2 FNYEAQ (reference sequence). The CDR3 consists of 13 residues. Here the CDR3 DNA reads TGTGCTAGCAGCCCGTTCACAGGGAGAAATGCGCATTTT. As protein: CASSPFTGRNAHF.

This clone was seen a few times. This chain connects TRBV19 to TRBJ1-5; D remains ambiguous. The CDR3 has 16 residues. Germline CDR1 reads LNHDA; CDR2 reads SQIVND (reference sequence). Trimming pared 4 bases from V and 4 bases from J, leaving 17 bases between. The CDR3 is CASSTRTGVSNQPQHF. CDR3 DNA sequence: TGTGCCAGTAGTACCAGGACCGGGGTCTCAAATCAGCCCCAGCATTTT.

As for this clone: One end of the junction is discordant with germline, which a read error may explain. V gene TRBV7-7 combines with J gene TRBJ2-7; D is ambiguous. The CDR3 is 15 amino acids. The germline CDR1 and CDR2 sequences are SSHAT and FNYEAQ (reference sequence). CDR3 nucleotide sequence: TGTGCTAGCAGCTTAGATCCGCTCAGGCCCTACGAGCAGTACTTC. Translating gives CASSLDPLRPYEQYF.

This chain connects TRBV27 to TRBJ2-1; 8 bases agree with TRBD2. This CDR3 is built from 15 residues. The V segment lost 6 bases and the J segment 3 bases; nucleotides outside the gene matches: 7. Germline CDR1 MNHEY, CDR2 SMNVEV (reference sequence). Written as DNA, the CDR3 is TGTGCCAGCAGACCTCTAGCGGGCCTCTACAATGAGCAGTTCTTC. Translated, it gives CASRPLAGLYNEQFF.

The chain combines TRBV28 with TRBJ2-7, with TRBD2 matching over 7 bases. V trimming: 3 bases; J trimming: 4 bases; junction bases outside the gene matches: 0. The CDR3 sequence is 12 residues long. Germline V gene data show CDR1 as MDHEN and CDR2 as SYDVKM. CDR3 residues: CASSFGRYEQYF. Written as DNA, the CDR3 is TGTGCCAGCAGTTTCGGGAGGTACGAGCAGTACTTC.

This sequence joins TRBV4-1 and TRBJ2-3; 11 bases map to TRBD2. The J segment lost 4 bases and the V segment lost 5 bases, leaving 5 bases of the junction unmatched. This CDR3 has 15 residues. Per germline, CDR1 MGHRA and CDR2 YSYEKL. CDR3 in DNA: TGCGCCAGCAGCATTAGCGGGGGGGTTTCAGATACGCAGTATTTT. This encodes CASSISGGVSDTQYF.

The genes are TRBV19 and TRBJ1-1; 8 positions match TRBD1. J was trimmed by 5 bases and V by 9 bases; bases with no gene match: 8. The CDR3 contains 13 residues. Germline assignment: CDR1 LNHDA and CDR2 SQIVND (reference sequence). The CDR3 region is CASLDRGRTEAFF. The CDR3, as DNA: TGTGCCAGCTTAGACAGGGGAAGGACTGAAGCTTTCTTT. The whole variable domain, filled in from reference TRBV19 and TRBJ1-1, reads DGGITQSPKYLFRKEGQNVTLSCEQNLNHDAMYWYRQDPGQGLRLIYYSQIVNDFQKGDIAEGYSVSREKKESFPLTVTSAQKNPTAFYLCASLDRGRTEAFFGQGTRLTVV.

This clone has more than one count but fewer than ten. Other DNA sequences within the sample encode an identical CDR3. The chain employs TRBV4-1 and TRBJ2-7, with 10 bases aligning to TRBD1. CDR3 length: 15 amino acids. The V gene's germline CDR1 is MGHRA and CDR2 YSYEKL. J gave up 3 bases and V 1 base, and 3 bases lay outside the gene matches. CDR3: CASSQGGQGGYEQYF. In DNA form, the CDR3 reads TGCGCCAGCAGCCAAGGTGGACAGGGGGGCTACGAGCAGTACTTC.

V and J are TRBV27 and TRBJ2-1; the D gene is possibly TRBD1 (5 bases). This CDR3 is built from 13 residues. Trimming left V 2 bases short and J 8 bases short, with 10 bases between. Looked up from germline, CDR1 is MNHEY and CDR2 is SMNVEV (reference sequence). The CDR3 region has the DNA TGTGCCAGCAGTTTACGGACACAGGATGAGCAGTTCTTC. Translation gives CASSLRTQDEQFF.

The genes are TRBV19 and TRBJ2-5; TRBD2 aligns across 10 bases. CDR1 and CDR2 from the germline V gene are LNHDA and SQIVND (reference sequence). The V and J ends lost 1 base and 3 bases, in that order; junction bases with no gene match: 2. The CDR3 spans 15 residues. The CDR3 reads CASSIGGLAEETQYF. The CDR3 DNA follows: TGTGCCAGTAGTATAGGCGGACTAGCGGAAGAGACCCAGTACTTC.

This rearrangement joins TRBV4-2 to TRBJ2-3; the match to TRBD2 covers 7 bases. V shed 5 bases, J shed 6 bases, and the junction held 14 bases outside the gene matches. The CDR3 totals 16 residues. Germline V lookup: CDR1 LGHNA, CDR2 YNFKEQ. CDR3 nucleotide sequence: TGTGCCAGCAGCGACGAGGCGCTAGCGGCCCGGGATACGCAGTATTTT. The encoded protein is CASSDEALAARDTQYF.

This clone was seen only a few times. CDR3: CAISTIWTAGETQYF. CDR3 nucleotides: TGTGCCATCAGTACTATTTGGACAGCCGGGGAGACCCAGTACTTC. This chain connects TRBV10-3 to TRBJ2-5, with D tentatively TRBD1 (6 bases). V was pared by 5 bases and J by 5 bases, with 18 bases between. The CDR3 totals 15 residues. Germline V gene sequence: CDR1 ENHRY, CDR2 SYGVKD.

This clone appeared a single time. The chain employs TRBV27 and TRBJ2-7; TRBD2 is a possible D gene (5 bases). The germline V gene has CDR1 MNHEY and CDR2 SMNVEV (reference sequence). The ends were cut back, 3 bases at V and 0 bases at J, with 12 bases in the middle. This CDR3 comprises 15 residues. CDR3 bases: TGTGCCAGCAGTTTGTCGTCCGGGAACTCCTACGAGCAGTACGTC. Translation: CASSLSSGNSYEQYV.

The chain carries TRBV7-2 and TRBJ1-1, with D possibly matching TRBD1 (5 bases). The V end was cut by 4 bases, the J end by 3 bases, with 12 bases between. Germline CDR1 and CDR2: SGHTA and FQGNSA. The CDR3 has 14 residues. As DNA, the CDR3 is TGTGCCAGCAGCTCCGACGGGGGGTACACTGAAGCTTTCTTT. Translation: CASSSDGGYTEAFF.

The chain is built from TRBV5-4 and TRBJ2-5; possible D gene TRBD1, 6 bases. CDR3 length equals 14 residues. V was trimmed by 4 bases and J by 2 bases, leaving 12 bases between them. Germline CDR1 reads SGHNT; CDR2 reads YYREEE (reference sequence). CDR3 sequence (DNA): TGTGCCAGCAGCGCAGACAGGTCGCAAGAGACCCAGTACTTC. Its translation is CASSADRSQETQYF.

The V call is TRBV7-9, the J call TRBJ2-3; 12 bases agree with TRBD2. CDR3 length: 16 amino acids. Trimming took 6 bases from V and 2 from J; bases not matched to a gene: 6. Germline CDR1 SEHNR, CDR2 FQNEAQ (reference sequence). CDR3 region: CASSPTSGGNTDTQYF. In DNA form, the CDR3 reads TGTGCCAGCAGTCCAACTAGCGGGGGGAACACAGATACGCAGTATTTT. The full variable domain, its missing parts supplied by reference TRBV7-9 and TRBJ2-3, is DTGVSQNPRHKITKRGQNVTFRCDPISEHNRLYWYRQTLGQGPEFLTYFQNEAQLEKSRLLSDRFSAERPKGSFSTLEIQRTEQGDSAMYLCASSPTSGGNTDTQYFGPGTRLTVL.

The chain carries TRBV6-6 and TRBJ1-2, with 7 positions matching TRBD1. With V trimmed by 0 bases and J by 12 bases, 10 bases remained unmatched. The CDR3 spans 14 residues. CDR1 MNHNY and CDR2 SVGAGI come from the germline V gene (reference sequence). This CDR3 is CASSYSIQGGAHTF. In nucleotides, the CDR3 is TGTGCCAGCAGTTACTCCATCCAGGGGGGAGCCCACACCTTC.

There are a few counts of this clone. This chain uses TRBV5-6 with TRBJ2-3; 7 nucleotides align to TRBD2. This CDR3 contains 17 residues. Per the germline V gene, CDR1 is SGHDT and CDR2 is YYEEEE. The ends lost 0 bases at V and 4 bases at J; junction bases unmatched: 11. The CDR3 protein is CASSLAGAGVSADTQYF. CDR3 nucleotide sequence: TGTGCCAGCAGCTTGGCCGGTGCGGGGGTGTCGGCAGATACGCAGTATTTT.

The J gene is TRBJ2-3, the V gene TRBV7-2; TRBD2 aligns across 7 bases. J lost 1 base, V lost 2 bases, and 0 bases had no gene match. The CDR3 is made up of 14 amino acids. The germline CDR1 and CDR2 sequences are SGHTA and FQGNSA. The CDR3 here is CASSLSGGTDTQYF. The CDR3 region has the DNA TGTGCCAGCAGCTTAAGCGGGGGCACAGATACGCAGTATTTT. Using reference TRBV7-2 and TRBJ2-3 for the parts outside the CDR3, the full variable domain is GAGVSQSPSNKVTEKGKDVELRCDPISGHTALYWYRQSLGQGLEFLIYFQGNSAPDKSGLPSDRFSAERTGGSVSTLTIQRTQQEDSAVYLCASSLSGGTDTQYFGPGTRLTVL.

The J gene is TRBJ2-2, the V gene TRBV2; D is uncertain. Germline loops: CDR1 SNHLY, CDR2 FYNNEI. The CDR3 length is 12 residues. Deletions cut 8 bases from V and 4 bases from J, with 8 bases between. The CDR3 DNA reads as TGTGCCAGCCCCCGGAGCACCGGGGAGCTGTTTTTT. It yields the protein CASPRSTGELFF. Together with reference TRBV2 and TRBJ2-2, the CDR3 gives the full variable domain: EPEVTQTPSHQVTQMGQEVILRCVPISNHLYFYWYRQILGQKVEFLVSFYNNEISEKSEIFDDQFSVERPDGSNFTLKIRSTKLEDSAMYFCASPRSTGELFFGEGSRLTVL.

V usage is TRBV30 and J usage is TRBJ2-7; 8 positions agree with TRBD2. Trimming cost V 4 bases and J 6 bases; bases outside gene matches: 5. The CDR3 extends over 12 amino acids. Germline V CDR1 and CDR2: GTSNPN, SVGIG (reference sequence). CDR3 sequence: CAWNKRGSEQYV. The DNA of the CDR3 is TGTGCCTGGAACAAGCGGGGGTCCGAGCAGTACGTC.

The chain employs TRBV28 and TRBJ1-2; TRBD1 aligns across 8 bases. The germline V gene has CDR1 MDHEN and CDR2 SYDVKM. J was trimmed by 7 bases and V by 6 bases; bases with no gene match: 13. CDR3 size: 15 residues. As DNA, the CDR3 is TGTGCCAGCAGATACTCAGGGGGCACGGGTTTTGGCTACACCTTC. As protein: CASRYSGGTGFGYTF.

The V gene is TRBV7-3, the J gene TRBJ2-2; unclear D gene. The CDR3 runs to 14 residues. Germline V CDR1 and CDR2: SGHTA, FQGTGA. V was shortened by 3 bases and J by 0 bases, with 5 bases between the two germline ends. The DNA of the CDR3 is TGTGCCAGCAGCTTTACATCGAACACCGGGGAGCTGTTTTTT. Amino acids: CASSFTSNTGELFF.

The rearrangement uses TRBV7-9 and TRBJ1-1; D ambiguous. There are 17 residues in the CDR3. With 5 bases removed from V and 4 bases from J, the gap between germline ends came to 23 bases. Germline V gene sequence: CDR1 SEHNR, CDR2 FQNEAQ (reference sequence). CDR3 in amino acids: CASSLVGTGPAGTEAFF. CDR3 DNA sequence: TGTGCCAGCAGCCTTGTGGGTACCGGACCCGCGGGCACTGAAGCTTTCTTT. Combining the CDR3 with reference TRBV7-9 and TRBJ1-1 gives the whole variable domain DTGVSQNPRHKITKRGQNVTFRCDPISEHNRLYWYRQTLGQGPEFLTYFQNEAQLEKSRLLSDRFSAERPKGSFSTLEIQRTEQGDSAMYLCASSLVGTGPAGTEAFFGQGTRLTVV.

This chain joins TRBV29-1 and TRBJ2-7; 11 nucleotides align to TRBD2. The CDR3 contains 14 residues. J gave up 2 bases and V 5 bases, and 5 bases lay outside the gene matches. The germline V gene has CDR1 SQVTM and CDR2 ANQGSEA. In DNA, the CDR3 is TGCAGCGTTCTCACTAGCGGGAGCACCTACGAGCAGTACTTC. It codes for CSVLTSGSTYEQYF.

The V call is TRBV27, the J call TRBJ2-1; TRBD2 might be the D (5 bases). The CDR3 is made up of 14 amino acids. Looked up from germline, CDR1 is MNHEY and CDR2 is SMNVEV (reference sequence). V was trimmed by 3 bases and J by 10 bases, leaving 16 bases between them. The CDR3 spells CASSFGLAGREQFF. Written as DNA, the CDR3 is TGTGCCAGCAGTTTTGGGCTAGCAGGCAGGGAGCAGTTCTTC.

This sequence joins TRBV7-2 and TRBJ1-1; D gene ambiguous. V lost 5 bases and J 1 base, leaving 8 bases between the germline ends. There are 13 residues in the CDR3. Looked up from germline, CDR1 is SGHTA and CDR2 is FQGNSA. The CDR3 DNA reads TGTGCCAGCAGCCCGACTGCGAACACTGAAGCTTTCTTT. As protein: CASSPTANTEAFF.

The rearrangement uses TRBV6-5 and TRBJ1-6; 9 bases are a match to TRBD1. J was trimmed by 8 bases and V by 8 bases; bases with no gene match: 4. Germline CDR1 MNHEY, CDR2 SVGAGI. This CDR3 spans 13 amino acids. The CDR3 nucleotides are TGTGCCAGCCGGGGACAGGGCGATTCACCCCTCCACTTT. Translated, it gives CASRGQGDSPLHF.

The chain recombines TRBV5-1 with TRBJ2-1; possible D gene TRBD1, 6 bases. Trimming left V 1 base short and J 0 bases short, with 11 bases between. The CDR3 contains 16 residues. CDR1 and CDR2 (germline): SGHRS, YFSETQ. The CDR3 DNA reads TGCGCCAGCAGCTTGAGCGCAGGGGCCTCCTACAATGAGCAGTTCTTC. This encodes CASSLSAGASYNEQFF.

The sample holds one count of this clone. V is TRBV4-1 and J is TRBJ2-2; a weak D match, TRBD2 (5 bases). Germline CDR1 reads MGHRA; CDR2 reads YSYEKL. Trimming left V 10 bases short and J 1 base short, with 13 bases between. This CDR3 contains 14 residues. CDR3: CATQWEMNTGELFF. CDR3 coding DNA: TGCGCCACCCAGTGGGAGATGAACACCGGGGAGCTGTTTTTT.

This clone was found once. The rearrangement joins TRBV19 to TRBJ2-7; TRBD2 aligns across 7 bases. CDR3 length: 15 amino acids. Trimming took 6 bases from V and 4 from J; bases not matched to a gene: 12. From germline, CDR1 is LNHDA and CDR2 SQIVND (reference sequence). The CDR3: CASSTATSWEYEQYF. In DNA, the CDR3 is TGTGCCAGTAGCACAGCGACTAGCTGGGAGTACGAGCAGTACTTC.